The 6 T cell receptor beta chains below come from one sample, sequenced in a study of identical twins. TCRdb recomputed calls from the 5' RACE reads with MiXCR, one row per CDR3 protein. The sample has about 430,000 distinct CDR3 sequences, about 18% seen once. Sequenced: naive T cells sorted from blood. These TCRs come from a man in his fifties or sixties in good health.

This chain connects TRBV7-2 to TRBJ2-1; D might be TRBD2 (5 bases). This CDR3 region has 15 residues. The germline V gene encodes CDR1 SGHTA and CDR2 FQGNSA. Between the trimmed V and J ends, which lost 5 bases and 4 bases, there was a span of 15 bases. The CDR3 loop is CASSRRRGFYNEQFF. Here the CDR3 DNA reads TGTGCCAGCAGCCGGAGAAGAGGGTTTTACAATGAGCAGTTCTTC.

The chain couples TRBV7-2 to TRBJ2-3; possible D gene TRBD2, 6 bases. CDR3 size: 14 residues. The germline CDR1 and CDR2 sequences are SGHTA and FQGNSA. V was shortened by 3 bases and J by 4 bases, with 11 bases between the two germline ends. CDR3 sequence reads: CASSLPGSADTQYF. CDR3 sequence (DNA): TGTGCCAGCAGCTTGCCCGGGAGCGCAGATACGCAGTATTTT.

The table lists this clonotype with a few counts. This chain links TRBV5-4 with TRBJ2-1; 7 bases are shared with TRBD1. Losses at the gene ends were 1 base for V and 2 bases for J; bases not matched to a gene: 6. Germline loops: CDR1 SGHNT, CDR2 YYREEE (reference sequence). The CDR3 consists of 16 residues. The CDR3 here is CASSLTGEIAYNEQFF. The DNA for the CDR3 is TGTGCCAGCAGCTTGACAGGGGAAATTGCCTACAATGAGCAGTTCTTC.

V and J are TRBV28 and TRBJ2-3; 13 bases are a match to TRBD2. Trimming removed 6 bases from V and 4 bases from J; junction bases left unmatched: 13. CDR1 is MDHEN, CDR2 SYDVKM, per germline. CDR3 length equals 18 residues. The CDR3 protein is CASSSTGLAGWGADTQYF. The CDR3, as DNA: TGTGCCAGCAGCTCAACGGGACTAGCGGGATGGGGAGCAGATACGCAGTATTTT.

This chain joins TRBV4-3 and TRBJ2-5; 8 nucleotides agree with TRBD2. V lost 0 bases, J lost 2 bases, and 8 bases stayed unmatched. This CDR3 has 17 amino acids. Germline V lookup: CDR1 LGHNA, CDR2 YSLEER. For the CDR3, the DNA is TGCGCCAGCAGCCAAGAGGTGGGGCGGGGGGTACAAGAGACCCAGTACTTC. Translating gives CASSQEVGRGVQETQYF.

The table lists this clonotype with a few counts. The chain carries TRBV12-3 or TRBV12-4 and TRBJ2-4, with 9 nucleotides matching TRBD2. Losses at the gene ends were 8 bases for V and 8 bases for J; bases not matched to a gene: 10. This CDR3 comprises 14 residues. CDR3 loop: CASQTSGHWDIQYF. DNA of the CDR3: TGTGCCAGCCAGACTAGCGGCCATTGGGACATTCAGTACTTC.